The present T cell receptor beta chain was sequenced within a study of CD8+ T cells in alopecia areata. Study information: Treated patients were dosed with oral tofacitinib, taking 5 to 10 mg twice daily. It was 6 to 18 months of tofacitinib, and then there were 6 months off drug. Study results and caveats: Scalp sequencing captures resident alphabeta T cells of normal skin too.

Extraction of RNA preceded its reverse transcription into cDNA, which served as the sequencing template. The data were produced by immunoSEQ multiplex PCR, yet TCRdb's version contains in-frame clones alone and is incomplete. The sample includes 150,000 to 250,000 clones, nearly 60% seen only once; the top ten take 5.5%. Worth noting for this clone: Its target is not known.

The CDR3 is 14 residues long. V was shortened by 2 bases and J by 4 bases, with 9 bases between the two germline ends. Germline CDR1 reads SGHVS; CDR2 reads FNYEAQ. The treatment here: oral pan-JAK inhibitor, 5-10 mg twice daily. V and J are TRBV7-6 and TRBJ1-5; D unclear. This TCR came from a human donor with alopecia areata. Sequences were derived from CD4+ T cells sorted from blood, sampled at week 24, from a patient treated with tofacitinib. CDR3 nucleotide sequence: TGTGCCAGCAGCTTAAGCTGGGGTAATCAGCCCCAGCATTTT. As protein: CASSLSWGNQPQHF.